This T cell receptor (beta chain) is drawn from a study of shared clonotypes between healthy human individuals. Study-level background: CD8 memory received one plate per donor, CD8 naive two, CD4 memory three and CD4 naive three.

Details on this clone: The same CDR3 is also encoded by other DNA sequences in this sample.

Trimming cost V 3 bases and J 2 bases, with 7 bases left between them. Germline CDR1 reads SEHNR; CDR2 reads FQNEAQ (reference sequence). This CDR3 has 13 amino acids. The data were produced by immunoSEQ multiplex PCR, yet TCRdb's version contains in-frame clones alone and is incomplete. The sample includes millions of clones, approximately 95% of them seen just once. This TCR derives from a man between 18 and 29 years old in good health. Some clones in this sample may be carry-over from other donors' samples. The rearrangement links TRBV7-9 to TRBJ1-1; no reliable D call. Source material: naive CD4+ T cells from PBMCs. Subset denoted: CD45RA+ positively selected. The CDR3 loop reads CASSFTVNTEAFF. CDR3 coding DNA: TGTGCCAGCAGCTTTACAGTTAACACTGAAGCTTTCTTT.